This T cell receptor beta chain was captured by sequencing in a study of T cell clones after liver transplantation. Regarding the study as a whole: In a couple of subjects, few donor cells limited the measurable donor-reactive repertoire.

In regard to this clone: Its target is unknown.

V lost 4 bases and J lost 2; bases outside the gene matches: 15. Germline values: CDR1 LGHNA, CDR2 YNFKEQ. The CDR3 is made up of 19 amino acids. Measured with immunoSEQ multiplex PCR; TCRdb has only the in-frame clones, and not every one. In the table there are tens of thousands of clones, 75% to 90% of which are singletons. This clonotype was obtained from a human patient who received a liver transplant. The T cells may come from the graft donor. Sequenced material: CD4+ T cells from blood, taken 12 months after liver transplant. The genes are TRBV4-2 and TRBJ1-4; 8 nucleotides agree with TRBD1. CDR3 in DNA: TGTGCCAGCAGCCGGGGACAGGCCCACCTTCACCAGACTAATGAAAAACTGTTTTTT. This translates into CASSRGQAHLHQTNEKLFF.